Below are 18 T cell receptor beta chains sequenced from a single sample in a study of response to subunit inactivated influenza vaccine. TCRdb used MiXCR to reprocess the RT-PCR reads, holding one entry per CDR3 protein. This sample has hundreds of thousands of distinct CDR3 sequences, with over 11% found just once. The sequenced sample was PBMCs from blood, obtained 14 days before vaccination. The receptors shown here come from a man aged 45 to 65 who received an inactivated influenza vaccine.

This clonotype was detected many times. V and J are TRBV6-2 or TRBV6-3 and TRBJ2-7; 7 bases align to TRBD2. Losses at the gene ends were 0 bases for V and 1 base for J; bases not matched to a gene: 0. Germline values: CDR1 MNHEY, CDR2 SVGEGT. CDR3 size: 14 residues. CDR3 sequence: CASSYSGGSYEQYF. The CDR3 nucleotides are TGTGCCAGCAGTTACTCCGGGGGGTCCTACGAGCAGTACTTC.

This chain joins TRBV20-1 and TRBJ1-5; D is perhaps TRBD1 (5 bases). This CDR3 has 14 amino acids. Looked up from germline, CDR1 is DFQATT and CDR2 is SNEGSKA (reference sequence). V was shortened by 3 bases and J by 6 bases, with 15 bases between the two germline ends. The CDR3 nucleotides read TGCAGTGCTAGTATCGGTGGGGGGGGTCAGCCCCAGCATTTT. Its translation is CSASIGGGGQPQHF.

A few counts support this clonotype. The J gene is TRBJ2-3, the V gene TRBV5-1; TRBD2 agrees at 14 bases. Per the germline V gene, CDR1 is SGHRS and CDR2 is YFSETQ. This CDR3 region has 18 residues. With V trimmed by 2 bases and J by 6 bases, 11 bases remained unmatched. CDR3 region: CASSLVRLAGGMADTQYF. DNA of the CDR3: TGCGCCAGCAGCTTAGTGCGACTAGCGGGGGGGATGGCGGATACGCAGTATTTT.

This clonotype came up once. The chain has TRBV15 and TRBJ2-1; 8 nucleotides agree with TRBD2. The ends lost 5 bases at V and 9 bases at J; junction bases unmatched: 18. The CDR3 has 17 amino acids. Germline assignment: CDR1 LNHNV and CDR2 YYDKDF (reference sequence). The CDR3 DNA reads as TGTGCCACCAGCCCCCCCGGTAGCGGGAAGGTAGGGGGTGAGCAGTTCTTC. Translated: CATSPPGSGKVGGEQFF.

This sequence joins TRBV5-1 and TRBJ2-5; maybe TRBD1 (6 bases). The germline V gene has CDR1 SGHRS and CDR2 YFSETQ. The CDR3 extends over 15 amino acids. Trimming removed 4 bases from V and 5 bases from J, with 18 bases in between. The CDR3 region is CASSVTGTPLETQYF. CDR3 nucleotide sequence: TGCGCCAGCAGCGTAACCGGGACACCTTTGGAGACCCAGTACTTC.

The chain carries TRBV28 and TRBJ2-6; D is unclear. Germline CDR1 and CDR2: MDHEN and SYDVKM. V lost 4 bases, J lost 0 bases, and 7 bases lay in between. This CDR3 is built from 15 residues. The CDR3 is CASSSPYSGANVLTF. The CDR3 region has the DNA TGTGCCAGCAGTTCTCCTTACTCTGGGGCCAACGTCCTGACTTTC.

The CDR3 reads CASSPPGGRDPDTQYF. The CDR3 DNA follows: TGTGCCAGCAGCCCCCCAGGAGGAAGGGATCCAGATACGCAGTATTTT. The V gene is TRBV14, the J gene TRBJ2-3; weak D call: TRBD2 (5 bases). CDR3 length: 16 residues. Looked up from germline, CDR1 is SGHDN and CDR2 is FVKESK. Trimming cost V 4 bases and J 4 bases, with 18 bases left between them.

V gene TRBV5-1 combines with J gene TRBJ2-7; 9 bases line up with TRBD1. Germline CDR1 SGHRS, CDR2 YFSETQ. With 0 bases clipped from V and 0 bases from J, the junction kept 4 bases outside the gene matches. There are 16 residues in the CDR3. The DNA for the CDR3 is TGCGCCAGCAGCTTGGGGGGGACAGGGAGCTCCTACGAGCAGTACTTC. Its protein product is CASSLGGTGSSYEQYF.

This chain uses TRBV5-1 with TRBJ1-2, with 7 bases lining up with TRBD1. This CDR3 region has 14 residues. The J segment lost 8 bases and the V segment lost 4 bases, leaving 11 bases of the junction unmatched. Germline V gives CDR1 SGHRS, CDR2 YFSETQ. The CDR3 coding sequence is TGCGCCAGCAGCCCGGGGGGACAGAGGAACGGCTACACCTTC. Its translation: CASSPGGQRNGYTF.

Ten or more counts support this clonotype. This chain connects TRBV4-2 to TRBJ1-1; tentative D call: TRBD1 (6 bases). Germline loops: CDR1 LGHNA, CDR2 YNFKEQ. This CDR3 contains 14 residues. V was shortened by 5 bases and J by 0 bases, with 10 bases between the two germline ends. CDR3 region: CASSRGQMNTEAFF. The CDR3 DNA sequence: TGTGCCAGCAGCAGAGGACAGATGAACACTGAAGCTTTCTTT.

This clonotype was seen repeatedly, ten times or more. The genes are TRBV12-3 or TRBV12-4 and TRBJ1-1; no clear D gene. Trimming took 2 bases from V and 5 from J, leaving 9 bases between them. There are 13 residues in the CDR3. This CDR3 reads CASSLFAGTEAFF. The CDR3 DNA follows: TGTGCCAGCAGTTTATTCGCGGGAACTGAAGCTTTCTTT.

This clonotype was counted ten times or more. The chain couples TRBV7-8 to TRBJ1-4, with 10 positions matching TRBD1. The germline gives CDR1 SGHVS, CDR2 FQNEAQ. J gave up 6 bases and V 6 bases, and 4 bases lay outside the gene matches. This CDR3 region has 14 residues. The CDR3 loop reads CASSWDRGDEKLFF. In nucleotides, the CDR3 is TGTGCCAGCAGTTGGGACAGGGGTGATGAAAAACTGTTTTTT.

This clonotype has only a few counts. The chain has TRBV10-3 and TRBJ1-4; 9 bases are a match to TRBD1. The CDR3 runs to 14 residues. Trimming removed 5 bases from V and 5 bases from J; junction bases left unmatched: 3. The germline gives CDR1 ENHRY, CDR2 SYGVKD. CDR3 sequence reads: CAISPGQGNEKLFF. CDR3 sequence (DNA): TGTGCCATCAGTCCGGGACAGGGAAATGAAAAACTGTTTTTT.

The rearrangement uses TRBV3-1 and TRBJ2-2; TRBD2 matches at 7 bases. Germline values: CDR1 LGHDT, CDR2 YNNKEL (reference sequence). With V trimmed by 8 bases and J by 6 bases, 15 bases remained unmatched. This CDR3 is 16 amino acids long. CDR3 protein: CASARRSGGSPGELFF. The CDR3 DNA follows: TGTGCCAGCGCTCGGAGAAGCGGCGGGAGTCCCGGGGAGCTGTTTTTT.

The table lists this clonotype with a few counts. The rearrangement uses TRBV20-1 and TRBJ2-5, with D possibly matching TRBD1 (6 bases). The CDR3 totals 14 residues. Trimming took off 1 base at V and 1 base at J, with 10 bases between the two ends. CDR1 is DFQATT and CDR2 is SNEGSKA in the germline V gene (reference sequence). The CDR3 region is CSARGKGGQETQYF. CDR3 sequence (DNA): TGCAGTGCTAGAGGGAAAGGGGGCCAAGAGACCCAGTACTTC.

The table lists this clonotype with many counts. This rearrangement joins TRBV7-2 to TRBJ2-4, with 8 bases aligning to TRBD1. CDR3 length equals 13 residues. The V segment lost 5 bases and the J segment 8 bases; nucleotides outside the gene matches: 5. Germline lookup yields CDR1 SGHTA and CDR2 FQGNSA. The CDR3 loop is CASSQMTGDIQYF. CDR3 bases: TGTGCCAGCAGCCAGATGACAGGGGACATTCAGTACTTC.

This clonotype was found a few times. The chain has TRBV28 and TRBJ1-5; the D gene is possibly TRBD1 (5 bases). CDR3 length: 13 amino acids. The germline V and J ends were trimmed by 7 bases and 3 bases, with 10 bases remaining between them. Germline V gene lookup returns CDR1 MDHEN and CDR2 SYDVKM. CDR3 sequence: CASTQEVNQPQHF. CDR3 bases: TGTGCCAGCACACAGGAAGTCAATCAGCCCCAGCATTTT.

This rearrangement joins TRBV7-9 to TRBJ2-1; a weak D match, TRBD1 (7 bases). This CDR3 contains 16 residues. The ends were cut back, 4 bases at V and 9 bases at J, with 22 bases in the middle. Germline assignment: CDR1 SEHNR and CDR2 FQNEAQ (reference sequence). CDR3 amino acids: CASSSPAGGSVLEQFF. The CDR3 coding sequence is TGTGCCAGCAGCTCCCCAGCAGGGGGGTCGGTCCTTGAGCAGTTCTTC.